Below, 16 T cell receptor beta chains from the same sample are listed, as sequenced in a study of T cells after posttransplantation cyclophosphamide. The data were produced by immunoSEQ multiplex PCR, yet TCRdb's version contains in-frame clones alone and is incomplete. This sample carries more than 10,000 clones, none of them present only once. Busulfan-fludarabine conditioning, marrow transplant, and cyclophosphamide on days +3 and +4 were administered. The input for sequencing was PBMCs, taken after allogeneic stem cell transplant with posttransplant cyclophosphamide. The receptor set was obtained from a female patient aged 40 to 50 who received an allogeneic stem cell transplant from an unrelated donor, was CMV-positive, and had acute GVHD only. The graft donor may account for some of the T cells.

This clone was counted ten times or more. The chain carries TRBV28 and TRBJ1-2, with unresolved D. Germline lookup yields CDR1 MDHEN and CDR2 SYDVKM. Trimming left V 5 bases short and J 4 bases short, with 14 bases between. There are 14 residues in the CDR3. CDR3 protein: CASSPLGSFYGYTF. The CDR3 coding sequence is TGTGCCAGCAGTCCCCTGGGCAGTTTCTATGGCTACACCTTC.

This clone was seen repeatedly, ten times or more. The rearrangement uses TRBV30 and TRBJ2-7, with 8 bases identical to TRBD1. The CDR3 covers 14 residues. Germline CDR1 reads GTSNPN; CDR2 reads SVGIG (reference sequence). Trimming took 2 bases from V and 5 from J; bases not matched to a gene: 8. Here the CDR3 DNA reads TGTGCCTGGAGTTTCCCCGGGACAGGAAACGAGCAGTACTTC. As protein: CAWSFPGTGNEQYF.

This clone was seen ten or more times. The chain employs TRBV5-8 and TRBJ2-7, with no clear D. This CDR3 spans 10 amino acids. CDR1 SGHTS and CDR2 YDEGEE come from the germline V gene. Trimming took 4 bases from V and 3 from J, leaving 2 bases between them. The CDR3 reads CASSRYEQYF. The CDR3 region has the DNA TGTGCCAGCAGCCGCTACGAGCAGTACTTC. The full variable domain, its missing parts supplied by reference TRBV5-8 and TRBJ2-7, is EAGVTQSPTHLIKTRGQQATLRCSPISGHTSVYWYQQALGLGLQFLLWYDEGEERNRGNFPPRFSGRQFPNYSSELNVNALELEDSALYLCASSRYEQYFGPGTRLTVT.

The rearrangement uses TRBV18 and TRBJ2-7; D is uncertain. Germline values: CDR1 KGHSH, CDR2 LQKENI. The CDR3 sequence is 15 residues long. With 3 bases removed from V and 3 bases from J, the gap between germline ends came to 15 bases. The CDR3 DNA reads TGTGCCAGCTCACCGAGGCCCAGCAGCCTCTACGAGCAGTACTTC. It encodes CASSPRPSSLYEQYF.

In its sample, this clone was seen many times. This sequence joins TRBV27 and TRBJ2-7, with 9 bases identical to TRBD1. With 6 bases clipped from V and 6 bases from J, the junction kept 6 bases outside the gene matches. Germline V gene lookup returns CDR1 MNHEY and CDR2 SMNVEV (reference sequence). The CDR3 has 13 amino acids. In DNA, the CDR3 is TGTGCCAGCAGCACCGGGACAGGGCGCGAGCAGTACTTC. Translated: CASSTGTGREQYF.

This clone was observed a handful of times. The chain employs TRBV29-1 and TRBJ2-5, with 9 bases fitting TRBD2. Germline V gene sequence: CDR1 SQVTM, CDR2 ANQGSEA. V dropped 4 bases and J dropped 4; count of bases not matched to a gene: 10. CDR3 length equals 15 residues. CDR3: CSVGASGRKGETQYF. The DNA of the CDR3 is TGCAGCGTTGGGGCGAGCGGGAGGAAGGGAGAGACCCAGTACTTC.

Many counts were recorded for this clone. V is TRBV5-6 and J is TRBJ1-5; 8 nucleotides line up with TRBD1. V lost 2 bases to trimming and J lost 3 bases; unmatched junction nucleotides: 10. CDR1 and CDR2 (germline): SGHDT, YYEEEE. The CDR3 runs to 17 residues. Here the CDR3 DNA reads TGTGCCAGCAGCTTCAGGGCTACAGGGGGATTCAATCAGCCCCAGCATTTT. This codes for CASSFRATGGFNQPQHF.

There are many counts of this clone. This chain links TRBV18 with TRBJ1-1; tentatively, D is TRBD1 (6 bases). CDR1 is KGHSH, CDR2 LQKENI, per germline. The CDR3 totals 15 residues. V shed 3 bases and J shed 0 bases, with 11 bases lying between them. The CDR3 spells CASSPRGAMNTEAFF. In nucleotides, the CDR3 is TGTGCCAGCTCACCCAGGGGCGCGATGAACACTGAAGCTTTCTTT.

Ten or more counts support this clone. This sequence joins TRBV6-6 and TRBJ1-2, with D possibly being TRBD1 (6 bases). The V end lost 6 bases, the J end lost 5 bases, and 19 bases lay between the germline ends. The CDR3 runs 15 residues. Germline V gives CDR1 MNHNY, CDR2 SVGAGI (reference sequence). The CDR3 reads CASSFTLGQLYGYTF. The CDR3 region has the DNA TGTGCCAGCAGCTTTACCCTCGGACAGCTATATGGCTACACCTTC.

This clone was found many times. This sequence joins TRBV5-1 and TRBJ2-3; 11 nucleotides align to TRBD2. This CDR3 is 18 amino acids long. Germline values: CDR1 SGHRS, CDR2 YFSETQ. V lost 6 bases and J lost 4; bases outside the gene matches: 16. The CDR3 spells CASTLVAGGRLSADTQYF. The CDR3 DNA sequence: TGCGCCAGCACCCTGGTAGCGGGGGGGAGACTTAGCGCAGATACGCAGTATTTT.

This clone was seen ten or more times. The CDR3 DNA reads TGTGCCAGCAGTGATAGGAACACTGAAGCTTTCTTT. This codes for CASSDRNTEAFF. The chain has TRBV25-1 and TRBJ1-1, with D unresolved. The germline V gene has CDR1 MGHDK and CDR2 SYGVNS. This CDR3 region has 12 residues. The V end lost 3 bases, the J end lost 1 base, and 3 bases lay between the germline ends.

This clone was recorded at least ten times. This chain uses TRBV27 with TRBJ2-5; the match to TRBD2 covers 13 bases. V shed 5 bases and J 7 bases; nucleotides not matched to a gene: 10. Germline V lookup: CDR1 MNHEY, CDR2 SMNVEV (reference sequence). The CDR3 consists of 16 residues. The DNA of the CDR3 is TGTGCCAGCAGTGCGACCTTACTAGCGGGAGGGGCGACCCAGTACTTC. Encoded protein: CASSATLLAGGATQYF.

This clone was detected many times. The chain is built from TRBV5-1 and TRBJ1-1; D gene uncertain. V was shortened by 4 bases and J by 6 bases, with 10 bases between the two germline ends. The CDR3 has 12 residues. Germline V lookup: CDR1 SGHRS, CDR2 YFSETQ. The CDR3 loop reads CASSGAGAEAFF. Here the CDR3 DNA reads TGCGCCAGCAGCGGTGCCGGGGCTGAAGCTTTCTTT.

This clone appeared a few times. V and J are TRBV20-1 and TRBJ2-1; D not certain. Per the germline V gene, CDR1 is DFQATT and CDR2 is SNEGSKA (reference sequence). The CDR3 consists of 11 residues. V gave up 0 bases and J gave up 9 bases, with 6 bases separating them. CDR3 sequence reads: CSARDRVEQFF. The CDR3 region has the DNA TGCAGTGCTAGAGATCGGGTTGAGCAGTTCTTC.

In its sample, this clone was seen many times. This chain uses TRBV11-2 with TRBJ2-7; 9 bases line up with TRBD2. This CDR3 contains 15 residues. The junction had 8 bases not matched to a gene; V was cut back by 5 bases and J by 3 bases. CDR1 and CDR2 (germline): SGHAT, FQNNGV. CDR3 region: CASSPPLAGFYEQYV. The CDR3, as DNA: TGTGCCAGCAGCCCCCCCCTAGCGGGGTTCTACGAGCAGTACGTC.

The chain has TRBV27 and TRBJ2-1; unclear D gene. V lost 2 bases and J 1 base, leaving 9 bases between the germline ends. The CDR3 length is 15 residues. Per germline, CDR1 MNHEY and CDR2 SMNVEV (reference sequence). CDR3 in DNA: TGTGCCAGCAGTTTAGTGGCAGGTTCCTACAATGAGCAGTTCTTC. Amino acids: CASSLVAGSYNEQFF.